Following are 11 T cell receptor beta chains from one sample sequenced in a study of blood T cell repertoires in COVID-19. Sequenced by immunoSEQ multiplex PCR; TCRdb stores in-frame clones only, minus some. The sample records 150,000 to 250,000 clones, around 79% being singletons. Sequenced sample: peripheral blood. The source of these receptors is a woman in her thirties or forties with COVID-19, enrolled during active disease.

V gene TRBV18 combines with J gene TRBJ2-3; 8 bases map to TRBD2. J gave up 4 bases and V 3 bases, and 6 bases lay outside the gene matches. The CDR3 has 15 amino acids. Germline lookup yields CDR1 KGHSH and CDR2 LQKENI. CDR3 DNA sequence: TGTGCCAGCTCACCCGGGGGGGGCATACCAGATACGCAGTATTTT. Translated, it gives CASSPGGGIPDTQYF.

The chain links TRBV5-1 to TRBJ1-4, with 9 bases lining up with TRBD1. With 1 base clipped from V and 7 bases from J, the junction kept 11 bases outside the gene matches. The CDR3 sequence is 17 residues long. Germline CDR1 reads SGHRS; CDR2 reads YFSETQ. CDR3 loop: CASSLSLPGTGFEKLFF. CDR3 in DNA: TGCGCCAGCAGCTTGAGTCTTCCCGGGACAGGGTTTGAAAAACTGTTTTTT. The full variable domain, with the rest looked up from reference TRBV5-1 and TRBJ1-4, is KAGVTQTPRYLIKTRGQQVTLSCSPISGHRSVSWYQQTPGQGLQFLFEYFSETQRNKGNFPGRFSGRQFSNSRSEMNVSTLELGDSALYLCASSLSLPGTGFEKLFFGSGTQLSVL.

CDR3 in amino acids: CASSPRGNNEKLFF. In DNA form, the CDR3 reads TGTGCCAGCTCACCCAGGGGGAATAATGAAAAACTGTTTTTT. The chain employs TRBV18 and TRBJ1-4, with 7 bases that match TRBD1. Trimming took 3 bases from V and 4 from J; bases not matched to a gene: 2. The germline CDR1 and CDR2 sequences are KGHSH and LQKENI. The CDR3 loop spans 14 amino acids. Filled out from reference TRBV18 and TRBJ1-4, the complete variable domain reads NAGVMQNPRHLVRRRGQEARLRCSPMKGHSHVYWYRQLPEEGLKFMVYLQKENIIDESGMPKERFSAEFPKEGPSILRIQQVVRGDSAAYFCASSPRGNNEKLFFGSGTQLSVL.

V is TRBV11-2 and J is TRBJ2-5, with 7 bases matching TRBD1. The CDR3 extends over 12 amino acids. Germline loops: CDR1 SGHAT, CDR2 FQNNGV. Germline trimming cut 5 bases from V and 14 bases from J; bases unmatched to any gene: 11. The CDR3, as DNA: TGTGCCAGCAGCCCACGGACAGGTGAACCCTACTTC. It codes for CASSPRTGEPYF.

The CDR3 protein is CASSWAGGNYEQYF. The CDR3 DNA sequence: TGTGCCAGCAGCTGGGCGGGAGGGAACTACGAGCAGTACTTC. V and J are TRBV11-2 and TRBJ2-7; TRBD2 matches 9 bases. V was clipped by 4 bases and J by 3 bases; unmatched bases: 4. Germline CDR1 and CDR2: SGHAT and FQNNGV. The CDR3 has 14 amino acids.

This chain joins TRBV11-2 and TRBJ1-3; 8 bases align to TRBD1. V gave up 5 bases and J gave up 15 bases; unmatched junction bases: 12. Germline-derived CDR1 and CDR2 are SGHAT and FQNNGV. The CDR3 contains 13 residues. This CDR3 is CASSPNPDREGYF. Here the CDR3 DNA reads TGTGCCAGCAGCCCTAACCCGGACAGGGAGGGATATTTT. The variable domain in full, completed from reference TRBV11-2 and TRBJ1-3, reads EAGVAQSPRYKIIEKRQSVAFWCNPISGHATLYWYQQILGQGPKLLIQFQNNGVVDDSQLPKDRFSAERLKGVDSTLKIQPAKLEDSAVYLCASSPNPDREGYFGEGSWLTVV.

This rearrangement joins TRBV7-6 to TRBJ2-1; 7 bases agree with TRBD2. V lost 0 bases to trimming and J lost 7 bases; unmatched junction nucleotides: 12. CDR3 length: 17 amino acids. The germline V gene encodes CDR1 SGHVS and CDR2 FNYEAQ. The CDR3 DNA sequence: TGTGCCAGCAGCTTAGCACCCCAGGGCGGGGGTTGGAATGAGCAGTTCTTC. It codes for CASSLAPQGGGWNEQFF.

This clone was detected once. The rearrangement links TRBV9 to TRBJ1-2; tentatively, D is TRBD1 (5 bases). CDR3 length: 14 amino acids. Germline values: CDR1 SGDLS, CDR2 YYNGEE. Trimming took off 2 bases at V and 3 bases at J, with 11 bases between the two ends. In nucleotides, the CDR3 is TGTGCCAGCAGCGTTGAAGGAGGGGACTATGGCTACACCTTC. This gives the protein CASSVEGGDYGYTF.

The V call is TRBV6-5, the J call TRBJ1-5; TRBD1 matches at 9 bases. With 4 bases clipped from V and 6 bases from J, the junction kept 7 bases outside the gene matches. The germline gives CDR1 MNHEY, CDR2 SVGAGI. This CDR3 is 15 amino acids long. The CDR3 DNA follows: TGTGCCAGCAGTTTAGGACAGGGGTTCGGTCAGCCCCAGCATTTT. Translation gives CASSLGQGFGQPQHF.

The chain joins TRBV7-9 to TRBJ2-1; D possibly corresponds to TRBD2 (5 bases). V was trimmed by 6 bases and J by 14 bases, leaving 17 bases between them. The germline CDR1 and CDR2 sequences are SEHNR and FQNEAQ (reference sequence). The CDR3 spans 12 residues. The CDR3 reads CASRIGLAEKFF. The DNA for the CDR3 is TGTGCCAGCAGGATAGGGCTAGCAGAAAAGTTCTTC.

In the case of this clone: One junction end does not reproduce the germline sequence, and a read error may be involved. The CDR3 spells CASTLMSGGESEAFF. The CDR3 DNA follows: TGTGCCAGCACTTTAATGAGTGGAGGGGAGAGTGAAGCTTTCTTT. The genes are TRBV27 and TRBJ1-1; TRBD1 might be the D (5 bases). Germline assignment: CDR1 MNHEY and CDR2 SMNVEV (reference sequence). This CDR3 region has 15 residues.